This is a list of T cell receptor beta chains from one sample in a study of a mutant IDH1 vaccine in newly diagnosed glioma. For these TCRs, the target antigens are not known. Profiled with immunoSEQ multiplex PCR; TCRdb holds only in-frame clones, not every one. The table shows about 54,000 clones, with roughly nine tenths occurring only once. Specimen: PBMCs, collected from a glioma patient whose treatment included an IDH1 peptide vaccine. The source of these receptors is a man aged 35 to 55 with glioma. CDR3s include the opening cysteine and the closing phenylalanine or tryptophan. Each record gives: CDR3 protein, CDR3 DNA, J gene, clone size, D gene, V gene. A D gene is named only where the DNA matches it firmly. Size is stated for part of the rows, as once, few or many counts, or as a class when the clone is expanded.

CDR3 protein: CASIRAGDGYTF
CDR3 DNA: TGTGCCAGCATTAGAGCAGGCGATGGCTACACCTTC
J gene: TRBJ1-2
clone size: NA
D gene: NA
V gene: TRBV19

CDR3 protein: CASSVGQGRGEQYF
CDR3 DNA: TGTGCCAGCAGCGTAGGACAGGGCAGGGGCGAGCAGTACTTC
J gene: TRBJ2-7
clone size: NA
D gene: TRBD1
V gene: TRBV9

CDR3 protein: CASSLEVPLMNTEAFF
CDR3 DNA: TGTGCCAGCAGCTTAGAGGTTCCTTTAATGAACACTGAAGCTTTCTTT
J gene: TRBJ1-1
clone size: NA
D gene: NA
V gene: TRBV7-9

CDR3 protein: CASSPTARADKLFF
CDR3 DNA: TGTGCCAGCAGCCCCACCGCGAGGGCGGACAAACTGTTTTTT
J gene: TRBJ1-4
clone size: many
D gene: NA
V gene: TRBV9

CDR3 protein: CASSPADRGEQYF
CDR3 DNA: TGTGCCAGCTCACCTGCGGACAGGGGGGAGCAGTACTTC
J gene: TRBJ2-7
clone size: NA
D gene: TRBD1
V gene: TRBV18

CDR3 protein: CASSHGQGRFINYGYTF
CDR3 DNA: TGTGCCAGCAGCCATGGACAGGGCCGATTCATTAACTATGGCTACACCTTC
J gene: TRBJ1-2
clone size: few
D gene: TRBD1
V gene: TRBV28

CDR3 protein: CAIPPPGQGDEQYF
CDR3 DNA: TGCGCCATTCCGCCTCCGGGACAGGGGGACGAGCAGTACTTC
J gene: TRBJ2-7
clone size: NA
D gene: TRBD1
V gene: TRBV10-1

CDR3 protein: CASSAGTAYEQYF
CDR3 DNA: TGTGCCAGCAGCGCGGGGACAGCCTACGAGCAGTACTTC
J gene: TRBJ2-7
clone size: NA
D gene: TRBD1
V gene: TRBV9

CDR3 protein: CASSLAGGSYYEQYF
CDR3 DNA: TGTGCCAGCAGCTTGGCGGGCGGGAGTTACTACGAGCAGTACTTC
J gene: TRBJ2-7
clone size: NA
D gene: TRBD2
V gene: TRBV5-6

CDR3 protein: CASSLPGGMNTEAFF
CDR3 DNA: TGTGCCAGCAGCTTACCGGGCGGAATGAACACTGAAGCTTTCTTT
J gene: TRBJ1-1
clone size: NA
D gene: NA
V gene: TRBV11-2

CDR3 protein: CASSPSGVLAFF
CDR3 DNA: TGTGCCAGCTCACCTTCAGGGGTATTAGCTTTCTTT
J gene: TRBJ1-1
clone size: medium-sized
D gene: NA
V gene: TRBV18

CDR3 protein: CASSLDRVDEQYF
CDR3 DNA: TGTGCCAGCAGCTTAGACAGGGTGGACGAGCAGTACTTC
J gene: TRBJ2-7
clone size: NA
D gene: NA
V gene: TRBV7-9

CDR3 protein: CASSSGTSSWEQYF
CDR3 DNA: TGTGCCAGCAGCTCCGGGACTAGTTCTTGGGAGCAGTACTTC
J gene: TRBJ2-7
clone size: NA
D gene: TRBD2
V gene: TRBV5-4

CDR3 protein: CASSEGQSRLLGGNQPQHF
CDR3 DNA: TGTGCCAGCAGCGAAGGACAGAGTCGCCTTCTGGGGGGCAATCAGCCCCAGCATTTT
J gene: TRBJ1-5
clone size: NA
D gene: NA
V gene: TRBV7-2

CDR3 protein: CASSLTPQGAETQYF
CDR3 DNA: TGTGCCAGCAGCTTAACCCCACAGGGCGCGGAGACCCAGTACTTC
J gene: TRBJ2-5
clone size: NA
D gene: NA
V gene: TRBV7-2

CDR3 protein: CASSLSAYEQYF
CDR3 DNA: TGTGCCAGCAGCTTGAGTGCTTACGAGCAGTACTTC
J gene: TRBJ2-7
clone size: once
D gene: NA
V gene: TRBV5-6

CDR3 protein: CASRDRVPGLAGGADTDTQYF
CDR3 DNA: TGTGCCAGCAGAGACAGGGTCCCCGGACTAGCGGGAGGGGCAGACACAGATACGCAGTATTTT
J gene: TRBJ2-3
clone size: NA
D gene: TRBD2
V gene: TRBV6-4

CDR3 protein: CASSQPRGLDYGYTF
CDR3 DNA: TGTGCCAGCAGCCAACCCAGGGGGCTTGACTATGGCTACACCTTC
J gene: TRBJ1-2
clone size: NA
D gene: TRBD1
V gene: TRBV7-9

CDR3 protein: CASISSPILGTEAFF
CDR3 DNA: TGTGCCAGCATCAGCTCTCCGATATTAGGCACTGAAGCTTTCTTT
J gene: TRBJ1-1
clone size: NA
D gene: NA
V gene: TRBV6-5

CDR3 protein: CASSLVRSNQPQHF
CDR3 DNA: TGTGCCAGCAGCTTAGTCAGGAGCAATCAGCCCCAGCATTTT
J gene: TRBJ1-5
clone size: NA
D gene: NA
V gene: TRBV7-2

CDR3 protein: CASSLAGTSNTEAFF
CDR3 DNA: TGCGCCAGCAGCTTGGCCGGTACATCCAACACTGAAGCTTTCTTT
J gene: TRBJ1-1
clone size: NA
D gene: NA
V gene: TRBV5-1

CDR3 protein: CASRSFKGADRPQHF
CDR3 DNA: TGTGCCAGTAGATCGTTTAAGGGGGCTGATCGGCCCCAGCATTTT
J gene: TRBJ1-5
clone size: NA
D gene: TRBD1
V gene: TRBV19

CDR3 protein: CASSQDRSGRRRDTQYF
CDR3 DNA: TGTGCCAGCAGCCAAGACCGGAGCGGGAGGAGAAGGGATACGCAGTATTTT
J gene: TRBJ2-3
clone size: few
D gene: TRBD2
V gene: TRBV14

CDR3 protein: CASGGASGSSYNEQFF
CDR3 DNA: TGTGCCAGCGGCGGGGCTAGCGGGAGCTCCTACAATGAGCAGTTCTTC
J gene: TRBJ2-1
clone size: NA
D gene: TRBD2
V gene: TRBV27

CDR3 protein: CASSLEHQSGYTF
CDR3 DNA: TGTGCCAGCAGCCTAGAACATCAGAGTGGCTACACCTTC
J gene: TRBJ1-2
clone size: NA
D gene: NA
V gene: TRBV7-9

CDR3 protein: CASSHWSSSTDTQYF
CDR3 DNA: TGCGCCAGCAGCCACTGGTCGTCAAGCACAGATACGCAGTATTTT
J gene: TRBJ2-3
clone size: NA
D gene: NA
V gene: TRBV4-1

CDR3 protein: CASSQGRRGSTDTQYF
CDR3 DNA: TGCGCCAGCAGCCAAGGCCGACGGGGAAGCACAGATACGCAGTATTTT
J gene: TRBJ2-3
clone size: NA
D gene: NA
V gene: TRBV4-1

CDR3 protein: CSSRALNQPQHF
CDR3 DNA: TGCAGCTCCCGGGCCCTTAATCAGCCCCAGCATTTT
J gene: TRBJ1-5
clone size: NA
D gene: NA
V gene: TRBV29-1

CDR3 protein: CASSLAGSGNTIYF
CDR3 DNA: TGTGCCAGCAGCCTGGCGGGCTCTGGAAACACCATATATTTT
J gene: TRBJ1-3
clone size: NA
D gene: NA
V gene: TRBV7-8

CDR3 protein: CASSPSGGQGYEQYF
CDR3 DNA: TGTGCCAGCAGTCCCTCGGGGGGACAGGGCTACGAGCAGTACTTC
J gene: TRBJ2-7
clone size: NA
D gene: TRBD1
V gene: TRBV27

CDR3 protein: CASRPQGLRTEAFF
CDR3 DNA: TGTGCCAGTAGACCACAGGGGTTGAGGACTGAAGCTTTCTTT
J gene: TRBJ1-1
clone size: NA
D gene: TRBD1
V gene: TRBV19